This entry concerns a single T cell receptor (beta chain). This sample is part of a study of blood T cell repertoires in COVID-19. Study summary: COVID-19 samples from acute and convalescent phases originated in the United States, Italy and Spain.

In the source study's methods: Estimated nucleated cell counts came from reference gene primer amplification. Repertoires were generated with immunoSEQ multiplex PCR, while TCRdb's copy carries only in-frame clones and drops some. The DNA was the basis for D and trimming; V, J and clone size are from that table. The sample has a few hundred thousand clones, 80% to 90% seen once. Recovered participants had two consecutive negative NP/OP PCR tests, healthcare professional clearance, or symptom resolution. The CDR3 has 17 amino acids. Germline CDR1 and CDR2: MDHEN and SYDVKM. With 5 bases clipped from V and 0 bases from J, the junction kept 10 bases outside the gene matches.

This receptor was obtained from a woman aged 25 to 39 who had recovered from COVID-19. The rearrangement links TRBV28 to TRBJ1-1; 9 bases fit TRBD1. The sequenced sample was PBMCs or T cells enriched from blood (not recorded which). CDR3 bases: TGTGCCAGCAGTCCAGTCCGGACAGGGGTTATGAACACTGAAGCTTTCTTT. Its protein is CASSPVRTGVMNTEAFF. Variable domain in full (rest from reference TRBV28 and TRBJ1-1): DVKVTQSSRYLVKRTGEKVFLECVQDMDHENMFWYRQDPGLGLRLIYFSYDVKMKEKGDIPEGYSVSREKKERFSLILESASTNQTSMYLCASSPVRTGVMNTEAFFGQGTRLTVV.